This T cell receptor beta chain was sequenced during a study of T cells in localized non-small cell lung cancer. Data came from immunoSEQ multiplex PCR; TCRdb stores just in-frame clones and leaves some out. This sample has just under 35,000 clones; approximately 89% occur once, and the top ten carry about an eighth. Study results and limitations: Because only a single region of the tumor was sequenced, heterogeneity remains possible. Researchers found a median about 53 of the top 100 tumor clones in adjacent lung.

The germline V gene encodes CDR1 LNHDA and CDR2 SQIVND (reference sequence). Trimming removed 6 bases from V and 1 base from J; junction bases left unmatched: 6. This CDR3 has 15 amino acids. As regards this clone: Its matching antigen is unknown.

V is TRBV19 and J is TRBJ2-7; 10 bases align to TRBD2. This material consisted of peripheral blood mononuclear cells, taken before any cancer treatment. This sequence originates from a female donor of 60 years or more with stage II lung adenocarcinoma. Here the CDR3 reads CASSEGLAPSYEQYF. In DNA form, the CDR3 reads TGTGCCAGTAGCGAGGGACTAGCGCCGTCCTACGAGCAGTACTTC.